The 5 T cell receptor beta chains listed next were all sequenced from one sample in a study of blood T cell repertoires in COVID-19. Measured with immunoSEQ multiplex PCR; TCRdb has only the in-frame clones, and not every one. The table has fewer than 300,000 clones, roughly 80% seen once. The material sequenced was PBMCs or T cells enriched from blood (not recorded which). These TCRs come from a middle-aged man who had been exposed to COVID-19.

The CDR3, as DNA: TGTGCCAGCAGTGATCTCGGGGCCGGGGAGCTGTTTTTT. Translated, it gives CASSDLGAGELFF. The chain uses TRBV6-1 and TRBJ2-2, with D perhaps TRBD2 (5 bases). The CDR3 extends over 13 amino acids. The germline CDR1 and CDR2 sequences are MNHNS and SASEGT. The germline V and J ends were trimmed by 3 bases and 6 bases, with 8 bases remaining between them.

The chain uses TRBV19 and TRBJ2-7; TRBD2 might be the D (5 bases). Deletions cut 6 bases from V and 0 bases from J, with 12 bases between. The CDR3 consists of 14 residues. CDR1 LNHDA and CDR2 SQIVND come from the germline V gene (reference sequence). CDR3 sequence reads: CASSSLAPSYEQYF. Here the CDR3 DNA reads TGTGCCAGTAGCTCGTTAGCGCCCTCCTACGAGCAGTACTTC.

The chain employs TRBV19 and TRBJ1-2, with 7 bases that match TRBD1. The V gene end was trimmed by 7 bases and the J gene end by 4 bases; junction bases not matched to a gene: 12. CDR1 is LNHDA and CDR2 is SQIVND in the germline V gene (reference sequence). This CDR3 spans 15 amino acids. The CDR3 region has the DNA TGTGCCAGTAACTACCTAGGGGGCGGAGTCTATGGCTACACCTTC. It specifies CASNYLGGGVYGYTF.

The chain recombines TRBV10-3 with TRBJ2-1, with 10 bases aligning to TRBD2. Germline CDR1 and CDR2: ENHRY and SYGVKD. This CDR3 comprises 16 residues. The J segment lost 9 bases and the V segment lost 3 bases, leaving 11 bases of the junction unmatched. CDR3 sequence reads: CAISEGGVLAGSEQFF. CDR3 bases: TGTGCCATCAGTGAAGGGGGTGTACTAGCGGGAAGTGAGCAGTTCTTC.

This rearrangement joins TRBV19 to TRBJ1-1, with 7 bases lining up with TRBD1. Per the germline V gene, CDR1 is LNHDA and CDR2 is SQIVND (reference sequence). Trimming at V came to 5 bases and at J to 1 base, leaving 4 bases not matched to a gene. The CDR3 spans 14 residues. CDR3 protein: CASSPRQGNTEAFF. For the CDR3, the DNA is TGTGCCAGTAGTCCTCGACAGGGGAACACTGAAGCTTTCTTT. Full variable domain (missing parts from reference TRBV19 and TRBJ1-1): DGGITQSPKYLFRKEGQNVTLSCEQNLNHDAMYWYRQDPGQGLRLIYYSQIVNDFQKGDIAEGYSVSREKKESFPLTVTSAQKNPTAFYLCASSPRQGNTEAFFGQGTRLTVV.